Presented here are 11 T cell receptor beta chains from one specimen sequenced in a study of CD8+ T cells in alopecia areata. Isolated RNA was reverse transcribed into cDNA used as the sequencing template. TCRdb's table, derived via immunoSEQ multiplex PCR, lists solely in-frame clones and lacks some. The sample contains about 200,000 clones, roughly three fifths of which appear only once. Sequenced: CD8+ T cells sorted from blood. The receptors shown here come from a human donor in good health.

In this sample, this clone turned up once. V usage is TRBV30 and J usage is TRBJ2-1; D remains ambiguous. This CDR3 region has 12 residues. Trimming pared 3 bases from V and 8 bases from J, leaving 11 bases between. Germline V gene lookup returns CDR1 GTSNPN and CDR2 SVGIG (reference sequence). CDR3 coding DNA: TGTGCCTGGAGGGGTGACGCCTATGAGCAGTTCTTC. Translation: CAWRGDAYEQFF.

The V call is TRBV7-9, the J call TRBJ1-2; 7 positions match TRBD1. The V gene's germline CDR1 is SEHNR and CDR2 FQNEAQ (reference sequence). J was trimmed by 8 bases and V by 4 bases; bases with no gene match: 10. This CDR3 is 14 amino acids long. CDR3 amino acids: CASSYRQGLGGYTF. The CDR3 coding sequence is TGTGCCAGCAGCTACCGACAGGGTCTGGGAGGCTACACCTTC.

This chain links TRBV2 with TRBJ2-5, with 7 bases identical to TRBD1. V was pared by 3 bases and J by 2 bases, with 6 bases of the junction left unmatched. This CDR3 region has 15 residues. Germline CDR1 is SNHLY and CDR2 is FYNNEI. CDR3 nucleotide sequence: TGTGCCAGCAGTGACGGCAGGGGGTCTCAAGAGACCCAGTACTTC. Translated: CASSDGRGSQETQYF.

The chain is built from TRBV15 and TRBJ1-1, with D unclear. V dropped 5 bases and J dropped 1 base, with 11 bases sitting between them. Germline values: CDR1 LNHNV, CDR2 YYDKDF (reference sequence). This CDR3 has 14 amino acids. The CDR3 DNA reads as TGTGCCACCAGCCTCGATCGGTCGAACACTGAAGCTTTCTTT. This codes for CATSLDRSNTEAFF.

In regard to this clone: Other DNA sequences of this sample code for an identical CDR3. This chain connects TRBV29-1 to TRBJ2-7; the D gene is possibly TRBD1 (6 bases). Germline-derived CDR1 and CDR2 are SQVTM and ANQGSEA. This CDR3 has 12 residues. Trimming cost V 6 bases and J 1 base, with 10 bases left between them. The CDR3 here is CSVETGSYEQYF. CDR3 nucleotides: TGCAGCGTAGAAACAGGGTCCTACGAGCAGTACTTC.

The chain is built from TRBV30 and TRBJ1-1, with a weak D call TRBD1 (5 bases). V was clipped by 4 bases and J by 4 bases, with 13 bases between them. Germline values: CDR1 GTSNPN, CDR2 SVGIG (reference sequence). This CDR3 spans 13 amino acids. The CDR3 DNA is TGTGCCTGGACCGCAGGGTGGGGCACTGAAGCTTTCTTT. The encoded protein is CAWTAGWGTEAFF. The full variable domain, with the rest looked up from reference TRBV30 and TRBJ1-1, is SQTIHQWPATLVQPVGSPLSLECTVEGTSNPNLYWYRQAAGRGLQLLFYSVGIGQISSEVPQNLSASRPQDRQFILSSKKLLLSDSGFYLCAWTAGWGTEAFFGQGTRLTVV.

The V call is TRBV29-1, the J call TRBJ2-1, with D perhaps TRBD1 (6 bases). The CDR3 is made up of 14 amino acids. CDR1 is SQVTM and CDR2 is ANQGSEA in the germline V gene. The V gene lost 3 bases and the J gene lost 0 bases, with 9 bases spanning the gap. The CDR3 DNA reads TGCAGCGTTGACGACAGGAGCTCCTACAATGAGCAGTTCTTC. Translated, it gives CSVDDRSSYNEQFF.

This clone was recorded a few times. This sequence joins TRBV7-9 and TRBJ2-2; 8 nucleotides line up with TRBD1. This CDR3 has 15 amino acids. Germline CDR1 is SEHNR and CDR2 is FQNEAQ (reference sequence). The ends lost 2 bases at V and 6 bases at J; junction bases unmatched: 5. CDR3 in amino acids: CASSLPDRVAGELFF. CDR3 DNA: TGTGCCAGCAGCTTACCGGACAGGGTGGCCGGGGAGCTGTTTTTT.

This clone turned up a few times. The CDR3 spells CASSLGGLTAQETQYF. The CDR3 DNA reads TGTGCCAGCAGCTTAGGGGGATTGACGGCCCAAGAGACCCAGTACTTC. V is TRBV7-9 and J is TRBJ2-5, with D uncertain. There are 16 residues in the CDR3. Looked up from germline, CDR1 is SEHNR and CDR2 is FQNEAQ (reference sequence). V was shortened by 1 base and J by 1 base, with 13 bases between the two germline ends.

This chain links TRBV14 with TRBJ2-5; D is unresolved. CDR1 is SGHDN and CDR2 is FVKESK in the germline V gene. CDR3 length: 13 amino acids. Trimming removed 0 bases at V and 2 bases at J, with 4 bases between. CDR3: CASSQEPQETQYF. CDR3 sequence (DNA): TGTGCCAGCAGCCAAGAGCCGCAAGAGACCCAGTACTTC.

This clone appeared a few times. The V call is TRBV29-1, the J call TRBJ1-2; D is perhaps TRBD1 (5 bases). Germline V lookup: CDR1 SQVTM, CDR2 ANQGSEA. V was cut by 6 bases and J by 8 bases, with 13 bases left in between. This CDR3 spans 11 amino acids. The CDR3 coding sequence is TGCAGCGTGCCCCAGGGTAGGGGCTACACCTTC. Translation: CSVPQGRGYTF.